A selection of T cell receptor beta chains follows, all from one sample in a study of blood T cells in healthy people across ages. MiXCR, run by TCRdb on the 5' RACE reads, gives a single entry per CDR3 protein. The data show about 1.4 million distinct CDR3 sequences, roughly 60% seen once. Sequencing was performed on blood. All receptors come from a man aged 18 to 35 in good health. Both conserved end residues are part of each CDR3. The D gene is left open where the match is weak. Some rows have no size entry. The others give once, few or many, or a class for an expanded clone.

v_call	d_call	j_call	clone_size	cdr3_aa	cdr3_nt
TRBV29-1	-	TRBJ2-3	few	CSVATRGADTQYF	TGCAGCGTTGCAACCAGGGGCGCGGATACGCAGTATTTT
TRBV27	-	TRBJ2-3	-	CASSPLGSDTQYF	TGTGCCAGCAGCCCTCTAGGTTCAGATACGCAGTATTTT
TRBV2	-	TRBJ2-5	-	CASSDSRGGRGETQAF	TGTGCCAGCAGTGATTCCCGAGGAGGAAGGGGGGAGACCCAGGCCTTC
TRBV10-3	-	TRBJ1-1	-	CAISDSMNTEAFF	TGTGCCATCTCCGACAGTATGAACACTGAAGCTTTCTTT
TRBV7-9	-	TRBJ2-1	many	CASSLAGGEQFF	TGTGCCAGCAGCTTAGCGGGAGGCGAGCAGTTCTTC
TRBV7-9	TRBD2	TRBJ2-7	-	CASSSLGGGDYEQYF	TGTGCCAGCAGCTCCCTCGGCGGGGGGGACTACGAGCAGTACTTC
TRBV10-1	-	TRBJ2-1	once	CASSETESPTNEQFF	TGCGCCAGCAGTGAGACGGAAAGCCCCACCAATGAGCAGTTCTTC
TRBV5-6	-	TRBJ1-2	few	CASSPGTAGYTF	TGTGCCAGCAGCCCCGGTACAGCTGGCTACACCTTC
TRBV29-1	-	TRBJ2-3	-	CSGHTSTDTQYF	TGCAGCGGCCACACCTCAACAGATACGCAGTATTTT
TRBV7-2	-	TRBJ2-3	-	CARTEGQDTQYF	TGTGCCAGAACGGAGGGACAGGATACGCAGTATTTT
TRBV20-1	TRBD2	TRBJ2-2	-	CSAPGERGDPGELFF	TGCAGTGCCCCTGGTGAGCGGGGTGACCCCGGGGAGCTGTTTTTT
TRBV6-5	-	TRBJ1-2	-	CASSTLRGTNYGYTF	TGTGCCAGCAGTACCCTGCGGGGAACTAACTATGGCTACACCTTC
TRBV20-1	-	TRBJ1-2	-	CSTSLSRNYGYTF	TGCAGTACTAGCCTATCCAGGAACTATGGCTACACCTTC
TRBV4-1	TRBD2	TRBJ2-7	-	CASSRPAGVSDEQYF	TGCGCCAGCAGCCGACCCGCGGGAGTCAGCGACGAGCAGTACTTC
TRBV24-1	TRBD1	TRBJ2-1	-	CATSNWDRFDEQFF	TGTGCCACCAGTAACTGGGACAGGTTCGATGAGCAGTTCTTC
TRBV29-1	-	TRBJ2-7	many	CSVVDVLGYEQYF	TGCAGCGTTGTTGACGTCCTGGGCTACGAGCAGTACTTC
TRBV10-3	-	TRBJ1-2	-	CAIESDSPAGYGYTF	TGTGCCATCGAATCCGACAGCCCCGCCGGCTATGGCTACACCTTC
TRBV4-2	-	TRBJ1-1	once	CASSLGGRSEAFF	TGTGCCAGCAGCCTCGGCGGGAGATCTGAAGCTTTCTTT
TRBV6-6	-	TRBJ1-1	-	CASSYSYPTELYTEAFF	TGTGCCAGCAGTTACTCCTATCCGACAGAGCTATACACTGAAGCTTTCTTT
TRBV2	TRBD2	TRBJ2-3	-	CASKHGLAGETPDTQYF	TGTGCCAGCAAACACGGACTAGCGGGGGAAACCCCAGATACGCAGTATTTT
TRBV4-1	-	TRBJ2-3	-	CASSQGGDFTDTQYF	TGCGCCAGCAGCCAAGGGGGAGACTTTACAGATACGCAGTATTTT
TRBV25-1	TRBD1	TRBJ1-5	once	CASSHYRDSQPQHF	TGTGCCAGCAGTCATTACAGGGACAGTCAGCCCCAGCATTTT
TRBV6-2/TRBV6-3	TRBD1	TRBJ1-4	few	CASSYSEGARNEKLFF	TGTGCCAGCAGTTACTCCGAGGGGGCGCGTAATGAAAAACTGTTTTTT
TRBV12-3/TRBV12-4	TRBD1	TRBJ1-5	few	CASRPTGGHDSNQPQHF	TGTGCCAGCCGCCCGACAGGGGGCCATGATAGCAATCAGCCCCAGCATTTT
TRBV11-2	-	TRBJ2-1	-	CASSDPGQISINEQFF	TGTGCCAGCAGCGACCCCGGACAGATTAGTATCAATGAGCAGTTCTTC
TRBV7-2	-	TRBJ2-5	-	CASSSYDLDAQETQYF	TGTGCCAGCAGCTCTTATGACTTGGACGCTCAAGAGACCCAGTACTTC
TRBV20-1	-	TRBJ2-1	-	CSARGLFSAYNEQFF	TGCAGTGCTAGAGGTTTGTTTAGCGCCTACAATGAGCAGTTCTTC
TRBV30	-	TRBJ2-7	-	CAWMRSRAGNEQYF	TGTGCCTGGATGCGTTCCCGAGCGGGTAATGAGCAGTACTTC
TRBV6-2/TRBV6-3	-	TRBJ1-2	few	CASSYDRYYGYTF	TGTGCCAGCAGTTACGACAGATACTATGGCTACACCTTC
TRBV9	-	TRBJ2-3	few	CASSVVATDTQYF	TGTGCCAGCAGCGTAGTGGCCACAGATACGCAGTATTTT
TRBV4-1	-	TRBJ2-7	few	CASSQDFVRRYEQYF	TGCGCCAGCAGCCAAGATTTTGTCCGACGGTACGAGCAGTACTTC
TRBV5-1	-	TRBJ2-3	-	CASSLLRGSSDTQYF	TGCGCCAGCAGCTTGCTCCGGGGGTCATCAGATACGCAGTATTTT
TRBV6-1	-	TRBJ2-1	-	CASTPIADSSYNEQFF	TGTGCCAGCACCCCCATAGCGGATAGCTCCTACAATGAGCAGTTCTTC
TRBV6-5	-	TRBJ1-1	-	CASRRELGTEAFF	TGTGCCAGCAGGCGGGAATTGGGCACTGAAGCTTTCTTT
TRBV5-1	-	TRBJ1-2	-	CASSPVRGVYGYTF	TGCGCCAGCAGCCCCGTAAGGGGGGTTTATGGCTACACCTTC
TRBV20-1	-	TRBJ2-7	few	CSAKESGSPYEQYF	TGCAGTGCTAAGGAAAGCGGTTCCCCCTACGAGCAGTACTTC
TRBV6-6	-	TRBJ1-6	-	CASQSGGRSPLHF	TGTGCCAGCCAGTCGGGTGGCCGATCACCCCTCCACTTT
TRBV7-8	TRBD2	TRBJ2-5	few	CASSLEIAGETQYF	TGTGCCAGCAGCTTAGAGATAGCGGGAGAGACCCAGTACTTC
TRBV7-6	-	TRBJ1-4	-	CASSLARPGAREELFF	TGTGCCAGCAGCTTAGCGCGGCCGGGGGCGCGGGAAGAACTGTTTTTT
TRBV29-1	-	TRBJ2-5	-	CSVGRAGGGETQYF	TGCAGCGTTGGCCGGGCAGGGGGAGGAGAGACCCAGTACTTC
TRBV6-5	TRBD1	TRBJ2-7	-	CASSAGGIGYEQYF	TGTGCCAGCAGTGCAGGGGGAATCGGGTACGAGCAGTACTTC
TRBV5-1	-	TRBJ1-4	-	CASSSDSPTNEKLFF	TGCGCCAGCAGCTCCGACAGCCCAACTAATGAAAAACTGTTTTTT
TRBV6-2/TRBV6-3	-	TRBJ2-5	-	CASSRALGAGETQYF	TGTGCCAGCTCCCGAGCTCTAGGGGCTGGAGAGACCCAGTACTTC
TRBV3-1	TRBD1	TRBJ1-2	-	CASSQDQDRIYGYTF	TGTGCCAGCAGCCAAGATCAGGACAGGATCTATGGCTACACCTTC
TRBV25-1	-	TRBJ2-2	once	CASRPPKGRAGRTGELFF	TGTGCCAGCAGACCCCCGAAGGGTAGGGCGGGGCGGACCGGGGAGCTGTTTTTT
TRBV7-8	TRBD1	TRBJ2-7	-	CASSEERRQGWTYEQYF	TGTGCCAGCAGCGAGGAGAGGAGACAGGGTTGGACCTACGAGCAGTACTTC
TRBV7-2	-	TRBJ2-1	-	CASSLSWGRGNEQFF	TGTGCCAGCAGCTTAAGTTGGGGGCGGGGCAATGAGCAGTTCTTC
TRBV27	-	TRBJ2-7	-	CASSALVPYEQYF	TGTGCCAGCAGTGCCCTAGTCCCCTACGAGCAGTACTTC
TRBV14	-	TRBJ2-3	-	CASSQRQSAPVNTDTQYF	TGTGCCAGCAGCCAAAGACAGTCAGCTCCCGTGAACACAGATACGCAGTATTTT
TRBV2	TRBD1	TRBJ2-7	few	CASSLDRIYEQYF	TGTGCCAGCAGCCTGGACAGGATCTACGAGCAGTACTTC
TRBV29-1	TRBD2	TRBJ2-1	few	CSVDQGGSYNEQFF	TGCAGCGTTGACCAGGGAGGGTCCTACAATGAGCAGTTCTTC
TRBV4-3	TRBD1	TRBJ1-6	-	CASTDRVQFNNSPLHF	TGCGCCAGCACCGACAGGGTGCAGTTCAATAATTCACCCCTCCACTTT
TRBV6-5	-	TRBJ1-3	-	CASSLGTLLSGNTIYF	TGTGCCAGCAGCCTCGGGACCCTCCTCTCTGGAAACACCATATATTTT
TRBV5-5	-	TRBJ2-7	-	CASFRDLTYEQYF	TGTGCCAGCTTCCGGGATTTAACCTACGAGCAGTACTTC
TRBV20-1	TRBD2	TRBJ2-7	few	CSASRVGIAGGRGEQYF	TGCAGTGCTAGTAGGGTCGGAATAGCGGGGGGGCGAGGAGAGCAGTACTTC
TRBV6-6	-	TRBJ2-7	-	CASSPFKSYEQYF	TGTGCCAGCAGTCCCTTTAAATCCTACGAGCAGTACTTC